These 14 T cell receptor beta chains originate from one sample sequenced in a study of patients and donors after allogeneic stem cell transplantation (dated by TCRdb to 2020 to 2022). The receptor library was made with RT-PCR. Instrument used: NextSeq 550. In TCRdb, the public reads were trimmed at Q25 with fastp and aligned with MiXCR, with productive beta chains retained. Rows are combined by CDR3 protein, so each entry shows the most common genes and DNA. The sample table records about a million distinct CDR3 sequences; over 15% of these occur just once. The ten largest clones capture roughly 6% of the sample. Sequenced sample: blood, either unsorted or a sorted T cell fraction (not recorded which). These receptors were taken from a human donor who was either an allogeneic HSCT recipient or a stem cell or donor lymphocyte infusion donor (not recorded which). It is not recorded whose cells these are; they may come from a transplant donor.

The table lists this clonotype with many counts. The chain carries TRBV7-2 and TRBJ1-2, with 8 bases identical to TRBD1. V was clipped by 0 bases and J by 4 bases; unmatched bases: 4. The CDR3 is 15 amino acids. Germline V gene sequence: CDR1 SGHTA, CDR2 FQGNSA. CDR3 sequence reads: CASSLAPGQVYGYTF. Here the CDR3 DNA reads TGTGCCAGCAGCTTAGCGCCGGGACAGGTCTATGGCTACACCTTC.

This clonotype was seen ten or more times. The chain carries TRBV4-3 and TRBJ2-1; 12 bases agree with TRBD2. This CDR3 has 16 amino acids. The germline V gene has CDR1 LGHNA and CDR2 YSLEER. Trimming cost V 0 bases and J 5 bases; bases outside gene matches: 2. CDR3 sequence reads: CASSQEGLAGNNEQFF. CDR3 sequence (DNA): TGCGCCAGCAGCCAAGAAGGACTAGCGGGGAACAATGAGCAGTTCTTC.

In this sample, this clonotype turned up a few times. One end of the junction varies from germline; a read error may be responsible. This sequence joins TRBV12-3 or TRBV12-4 and TRBJ1-6, with TRBD1 matching over 10 bases. This CDR3 comprises 12 residues. The CDR3 sequence: CASSEGGTGVDF. In nucleotides, the CDR3 is TGTGCCAGCAGCGAGGGCGGGACAGGGGTGGACTTT.

This sequence joins TRBV20-1 and TRBJ2-7, with D hard to call. This CDR3 is built from 15 residues. V lost 0 bases, J lost 2 bases, and 14 bases lay in between. Germline loops: CDR1 DFQATT, CDR2 SNEGSKA (reference sequence). The CDR3 nucleotides read TGCAGTGCTAGAGATTCCCTTCGCACCACCTACGAGCAGTACTTC. The encoded protein is CSARDSLRTTYEQYF.

This clonotype was found a few times. The CDR3 nucleotides read TGTGCCAGCAGTTTAGGCCCCATTCAGTACTTC. As protein: CASSLGPIQYF. This rearrangement joins TRBV12-3 or TRBV12-4 to TRBJ2-4; unclear D gene. This CDR3 contains 11 residues. The ends were cut back, 1 base at V and 9 bases at J, with 4 bases in the middle.

This chain uses TRBV5-1 with TRBJ2-5; D is unresolved. Germline-derived CDR1 and CDR2 are SGHRS and YFSETQ. CDR3 length: 15 residues. V was shortened by 0 bases and J by 3 bases, with 12 bases between the two germline ends. The CDR3 region is CASSLADFNEETQYF. The DNA of the CDR3 is TGCGCCAGCAGCTTGGCCGATTTTAATGAAGAGACCCAGTACTTC.

This clonotype has more than one count but fewer than ten. This chain joins TRBV19 and TRBJ2-1; D remains unclear. Germline V lookup: CDR1 LNHDA, CDR2 SQIVND (reference sequence). There are 11 residues in the CDR3. V was clipped by 3 bases and J by 8 bases, with 5 bases between them. The CDR3 loop is CASSMSDEQFF. The CDR3 bases are TGTGCCAGTAGTATGTCCGATGAGCAGTTCTTC. The entire variable domain, with the rest obtained from reference TRBV19 and TRBJ2-1, is as follows: DGGITQSPKYLFRKEGQNVTLSCEQNLNHDAMYWYRQDPGQGLRLIYYSQIVNDFQKGDIAEGYSVSREKKESFPLTVTSAQKNPTAFYLCASSMSDEQFFGPGTRLTVL.

This clonotype was seen only a few times. The chain recombines TRBV5-1 with TRBJ2-5; the match to TRBD1 covers 10 bases. Losses at the gene ends were 3 bases for V and 3 bases for J; bases not matched to a gene: 2. This CDR3 comprises 14 residues. Looked up from germline, CDR1 is SGHRS and CDR2 is YFSETQ. The CDR3 is CASSYGTGEETQYF. The CDR3 DNA sequence: TGCGCCAGCAGCTATGGGACAGGGGAAGAGACCCAGTACTTC.

This clonotype was counted only a few times. The chain uses TRBV11-3 and TRBJ2-3; 10 bases align to TRBD2. The J segment lost 4 bases and the V segment lost 4 bases, leaving 5 bases of the junction unmatched. The germline CDR1 and CDR2 sequences are SGHNT and YENEEA. This CDR3 is 15 amino acids long. The CDR3 nucleotides are TGTGCCAGCAGCTCGGGACTAGCGAAATCAGATACGCAGTATTTT. It encodes CASSSGLAKSDTQYF.

The chain recombines TRBV5-1 with TRBJ2-7, with D uncertain. Germline V gene sequence: CDR1 SGHRS, CDR2 YFSETQ. V lost 2 bases to trimming and J lost 0 bases, with 6 bases between them. The CDR3 length is 13 residues. As DNA, the CDR3 is TGCGCCAGCAGCTTCAGCGTCTCCTACGAGCAGTACTTC. It is translated as CASSFSVSYEQYF.

The gene calls are TRBV24-1 and TRBJ2-5, with 11 bases matching TRBD2. With 2 bases clipped from V and 2 bases from J, the junction kept 3 bases outside the gene matches. This CDR3 has 16 amino acids. Per germline, CDR1 KGHDR and CDR2 SFDVKD. The CDR3 region is CATSDWGLAEQETQYF. CDR3 DNA: TGTGCCACCAGTGATTGGGGACTAGCGGAGCAAGAGACCCAGTACTTC.

This clonotype was observed a handful of times. The V call is TRBV20-1, the J call TRBJ1-2; D gene ambiguous. The ends were cut back, 3 bases at V and 0 bases at J, with 8 bases in the middle. The CDR3 has 13 residues. Germline CDR1 and CDR2: DFQATT and SNEGSKA (reference sequence). The CDR3 loop reads CSARDGTNYGYTF. For the CDR3, the DNA is TGCAGTGCTAGGGACGGAACTAACTATGGCTACACCTTC.

V and J are TRBV5-6 and TRBJ2-7; D possibly corresponds to TRBD1 (6 bases). The CDR3 length is 14 residues. Germline lookup yields CDR1 SGHDT and CDR2 YYEEEE. V gave up 0 bases and J gave up 2 bases, with 9 bases separating them. This chain's CDR3 is CASSLGQVAYEQYF. The CDR3 DNA follows: TGTGCCAGCAGCTTGGGACAGGTAGCCTACGAGCAGTACTTC.

A few counts support this clonotype. The V call is TRBV2, the J call TRBJ2-1; TRBD2 matches at 10 bases. This CDR3 has 15 residues. V shed 8 bases, J shed 6 bases, and the junction held 10 bases outside the gene matches. Germline-derived CDR1 and CDR2 are SNHLY and FYNNEI. The CDR3 nucleotides are TGTGCCAGCGCCGTCCCGGGACTAGCGTCCAATGAGCAGTTCTTC. The encoded protein is CASAVPGLASNEQFF. Looking up the rest from reference TRBV2 and TRBJ2-1 gives the full variable domain: EPEVTQTPSHQVTQMGQEVILRCVPISNHLYFYWYRQILGQKVEFLVSFYNNEISEKSEIFDDQFSVERPDGSNFTLKIRSTKLEDSAMYFCASAVPGLASNEQFFGPGTRLTVL.